The rows below give T cell receptor beta chains drawn from one sample of a study of blood T cells in healthy people across ages. Via MiXCR, TCRdb re-called the 5' RACE reads, giving one row per CDR3 protein. The data contain a few hundred thousand distinct CDR3 sequences, about 49% of them seen just once; the ten biggest clones take up under 65%. Sequencing used blood. The receptor set was obtained from a man between 60 and 75 years old in good health. The CDR3 runs from the conserved cysteine through the conserved F or W. D genes are given only for firm matches. Some rows have no size entry. The others give once, few or many, or a class for an expanded clone.

size	J	V	D	DNA	CDR3
-	TRBJ1-4	TRBV27	TRBD1	TGTGCCAGCAGTCCCTTGGACAGGATCGGGGAAAAACTGTTTTTT	CASSPLDRIGEKLFF
few	TRBJ2-4	TRBV7-2	TRBD1	TGTGCCAGCAGCTCAAACAGGGGGCAAAACATTCAGTACTTC	CASSSNRGQNIQYF
-	TRBJ2-1	TRBV18	-	TGTGCCAGCTCACCACAGGGCAATGAGCAGTTCTTC	CASSPQGNEQFF
few	TRBJ2-1	TRBV27	-	TGTGCCAGCAGTTTAGCGGGCACCTCCTACAATGAGCAGTTCTTC	CASSLAGTSYNEQFF
-	TRBJ2-7	TRBV27	-	TGTGCCAGCTCCGCTATTTGGGGGAGGTACGAGCAGTACTTC	CASSAIWGRYEQYF
few	TRBJ2-7	TRBV28	-	TGTGCCAGCAGTCTACAGGGATCATACTTTGGCGAGCAGTACTTC	CASSLQGSYFGEQYF
few	TRBJ2-7	TRBV2	TRBD2	TGTGCCAGCAGTGGAATCGGCGGGGGACCCTACGAGCAGTACTTC	CASSGIGGGPYEQYF
-	TRBJ2-5	TRBV29-1	-	TGCAGCGTTGTAGGGCAGATCGTGAGAGAGACCCAGTACTTC	CSVVGQIVRETQYF
few	TRBJ2-7	TRBV20-1	-	TGCAGTGCTAGAGATCAGGCAGCTCCTACGAGGCAGTACTTC	CSARDQAAPTRQYF
few	TRBJ2-1	TRBV7-9	TRBD2	TGTGCCAGCAGCCCCCCCGGGACTAGCGGGGGCCCATCCTACAATGAGCAGTTCTTC	CASSPPGTSGGPSYNEQFF